This T cell receptor beta chain was sequenced in a study of cytomegalovirus exposure and HLA in healthy donors. Sequencing used immunoSEQ multiplex PCR; TCRdb keeps in-frame clones, though not all of them. Of about 110,000 clones listed, about 88% are singletons. Study findings and constraints: Among the CMV-associated chains, three were confirmed in vitro as specific for CMV antigens. Per published reports, the classifier diagnosed cytomegalovirus status with high specificity and sensitivity.

V shed 0 bases and J shed 6 bases, with 10 bases lying between them. This CDR3 has 14 amino acids. Germline CDR1 reads SGDLS; CDR2 reads YYNGEE. This clone was recorded once. Its target is not known. The source is a woman aged 18-29 years in good health and CMV-seropositive. The rearrangement joins TRBV9 to TRBJ2-1, with D maybe TRBD1 (6 bases). The material sequenced was PBMCs. CDR3 amino acids: CASSVGWGLNEQFF. In DNA form, the CDR3 reads TGTGCCAGCAGCGTAGGTTGGGGGCTCAATGAGCAGTTCTTC.